The 23 T cell receptor beta chains given below trace back to one sample, sequenced in a study of somatic mutations in cytotoxic T cells in rheumatoid arthritis listed by TCRdb under 2017. The method behind the library was the immunoSEQ multiplex PCR assay. TCRdb retrieved this table from immuneACCESS and kept in-frame rearrangements only. Not all clones are present; in checked studies, unresolved V genes account for under half, and no reason is known for the remainder. The sample table records 15,000 or so clones; about 81% of these occur just once. Less than 35% of the sample lies in the top ten. Sequenced: CD8+ T cells sorted from blood. Receptor source: an adult with rheumatoid arthritis.

The V gene is TRBV2, the J gene TRBJ2-1; 8 bases are shared with TRBD2. V lost 4 bases, J lost 4 bases, and 9 bases stayed unmatched. The germline V gene has CDR1 SNHLY and CDR2 FYNNEI. The CDR3 is made up of 16 amino acids. Here the CDR3 reads CASSATPGGSYNEQFF. CDR3 sequence (DNA): TGTGCCAGCAGTGCCACCCCGGGGGGGTCTTACAATGAGCAGTTCTTC.

The chain couples TRBV2 to TRBJ2-1, with TRBD2 matching over 8 bases. CDR1 is SNHLY, CDR2 FYNNEI, per germline. V dropped 1 base and J dropped 1; count of bases not matched to a gene: 3. The CDR3 loop spans 16 amino acids. The CDR3 nucleotides read TGTGCCAGCAGTGAAGAACGGGGGGGGTCCTACAATGAGCAGTTCTTC. Translating it yields CASSEERGGSYNEQFF.

This sequence joins TRBV27 and TRBJ2-1; D unresolved. Trimming pared 2 bases from V and 0 bases from J, leaving 14 bases between. The CDR3 totals 17 residues. The V gene's germline CDR1 is MNHEY and CDR2 SMNVEV (reference sequence). CDR3 nucleotide sequence: TGTGCCAGCAGTTTAGGTTGGGCGGCCCTCTCCTACAATGAGCAGTTCTTC. It yields the protein CASSLGWAALSYNEQFF.

The chain carries TRBV13 and TRBJ2-7; maybe TRBD2 (6 bases). CDR1 is PRHDT and CDR2 is FYEKMQ in the germline V gene (reference sequence). The V end was cut by 5 bases, the J end by 0 bases, with 11 bases between. The CDR3 is 14 amino acids. As DNA, the CDR3 is TGTGCCAGCAGCACGACCGGGAGCTCCTACGAGCAGTACTTC. Protein sequence: CASSTTGSSYEQYF.

The rearrangement links TRBV7-8 to TRBJ2-7; unclear D gene. CDR1 SGHVS and CDR2 FQNEAQ come from the germline V gene. CDR3 length: 14 amino acids. Trimming pared 8 bases from V and 0 bases from J, leaving 14 bases between. The CDR3 bases are TGTGCCAGCGCTAGTGGCGGCAGCTCCTACGAGCAGTACTTC. Its translation: CASASGGSSYEQYF. Full variable domain (missing parts from reference TRBV7-8 and TRBJ2-7): GAGVSQSPRYKVAKRGQDVALRCDPISGHVSLFWYQQALGQGPEFLTYFQNEAQLDKSGLPSDRFFAERPEGSVSTLKIQRTQQEDSAVYLCASASGGSSYEQYFGPGTRLTVT.

V gene TRBV4-1 combines with J gene TRBJ2-1, with 8 bases aligning to TRBD2. The CDR3 loop spans 15 amino acids. The V and J ends lost 5 bases and 3 bases, in that order; junction bases with no gene match: 6. The germline V gene encodes CDR1 MGHRA and CDR2 YSYEKL. The CDR3, as DNA: TGCGCCAGCAGCGCCACCGGGACTAGCTACAATGAGCAGTTCTTC. It encodes CASSATGTSYNEQFF.

The chain is built from TRBV9 and TRBJ2-1, with 9 bases lining up with TRBD2. With V trimmed by 0 bases and J by 10 bases, 8 bases remained unmatched. CDR3 size: 15 residues. In germline, CDR1 is SGDLS, CDR2 YYNGEE. The CDR3 loop is CASSVASGVFGEQFF. The CDR3 DNA sequence: TGTGCCAGCAGCGTAGCTAGCGGGGTGTTCGGAGAGCAGTTCTTC.

The V call is TRBV29-1, the J call TRBJ2-7; the D call may be TRBD1 or TRBD2 (5 bases each). The germline V gene has CDR1 SQVTM and CDR2 ANQGSEA. CDR3 length: 13 residues. V was shortened by 4 bases and J by 3 bases, with 13 bases between the two germline ends. In nucleotides, the CDR3 is TGCAGCGTTGTAGGATGGGGGAGCTACGAGCAGTACTTC. Amino acid sequence: CSVVGWGSYEQYF.

The J gene is TRBJ2-3, the V gene TRBV2; a possible D gene is TRBD2 (6 bases). This CDR3 is 13 amino acids long. Per germline, CDR1 SNHLY and CDR2 FYNNEI. V was shortened by 8 bases and J by 0 bases, with 9 bases between the two germline ends. The CDR3 protein is CASGLASTDTQYF. CDR3 in DNA: TGTGCCAGCGGCCTAGCGAGCACAGATACGCAGTATTTT. Together with reference TRBV2 and TRBJ2-3, the CDR3 gives the full variable domain: EPEVTQTPSHQVTQMGQEVILRCVPISNHLYFYWYRQILGQKVEFLVSFYNNEISEKSEIFDDQFSVERPDGSNFTLKIRSTKLEDSAMYFCASGLASTDTQYFGPGTRLTVL.

The chain combines TRBV4-1 with TRBJ1-2; TRBD1 agrees at 7 bases. CDR3 size: 17 residues. Germline CDR1 is MGHRA and CDR2 is YSYEKL. Losses at the gene ends were 4 bases for V and 5 bases for J; bases not matched to a gene: 16. The CDR3 is CASSPYQGQSNHYGYTF. The CDR3 DNA is TGCGCCAGCAGCCCATACCAGGGACAGTCCAACCATTATGGCTACACCTTC.

This clone was found a few times. The chain carries TRBV7-3 and TRBJ1-6; perhaps TRBD1 as D (5 bases). CDR3 length equals 14 residues. In germline, CDR1 is SGHTA, CDR2 FQGTGA. The V and J ends lost 2 bases and 10 bases respectively, with 12 bases between them. The CDR3 nucleotides read TGTGCCAGCAGCTTATCAGGACAATCCTCACCCCTCCACTTT. As protein: CASSLSGQSSPLHF.

V usage is TRBV6-5 and J usage is TRBJ1-1; maybe TRBD1 (5 bases). The V gene's germline CDR1 is MNHEY and CDR2 SVGAGI. The CDR3 has 16 residues. The V end lost 0 bases, the J end lost 0 bases, and 11 bases lay between the germline ends. CDR3 sequence reads: CASSYSIQVMNTEAFF. The CDR3 bases are TGTGCCAGCAGTTACTCGATACAGGTTATGAACACTGAAGCTTTCTTT.

V and J are TRBV14 and TRBJ2-3; 8 positions match TRBD2. With V trimmed by 2 bases and J by 4 bases, 8 bases remained unmatched. The CDR3 runs to 16 residues. CDR1 SGHDN and CDR2 FVKESK come from the germline V gene. Written as DNA, the CDR3 is TGTGCCAGCAGCCAATTGCCGGGAGGGAATGCAGATACGCAGTATTTT. It codes for CASSQLPGGNADTQYF.

The V and J genes are TRBV28 and TRBJ1-5, with D possibly matching TRBD1 (6 bases). This CDR3 has 15 residues. CDR1 is MDHEN, CDR2 SYDVKM, per germline. Trimming left V 2 bases short and J 6 bases short, with 14 bases between. The CDR3 nucleotides are TGTGCCAGCAGTTTACTCCGACAGGTTCCTCAGCCCCAGCATTTT. This gives the protein CASSLLRQVPQPQHF.

This chain uses TRBV9 with TRBJ2-1; D call uncertain. Germline V gene data show CDR1 as SGDLS and CDR2 as YYNGEE. CDR3 length: 17 amino acids. The V gene lost 0 bases and the J gene lost 0 bases, with 13 bases spanning the gap. In DNA, the CDR3 is TGTGCCAGCAGCGTAGCCCCCACCCTGGGCTCCTACAATGAGCAGTTCTTC. This sequence encodes CASSVAPTLGSYNEQFF.

The chain combines TRBV13 with TRBJ2-2; 7 bases map to TRBD1. The CDR3 is made up of 13 amino acids. Germline CDR1 is PRHDT and CDR2 is FYEKMQ (reference sequence). Unmatched junction bases numbered 3, after V lost 6 bases and J lost 5 bases. Written as DNA, the CDR3 is TGTGCCAGCAGGATGGACAGGACCGGGGAGCTGTTTTTT. Translated: CASRMDRTGELFF.

The rearrangement links TRBV9 to TRBJ2-5, with TRBD2 identical over 9 bases. V lost 0 bases and J lost 13; bases outside the gene matches: 10. Germline V gene data show CDR1 as SGDLS and CDR2 as YYNGEE. The CDR3 length is 14 residues. CDR3 residues: CASSVGTSGLFLYF. The DNA of the CDR3 is TGTGCCAGCAGCGTAGGTACTAGCGGGTTGTTTCTGTACTTC.

This chain joins TRBV6-5 and TRBJ1-1; a possible D gene is TRBD1 (6 bases). Germline CDR1 is MNHEY and CDR2 is SVGAGI. V lost 5 bases to trimming and J lost 5 bases, with 12 bases between them. CDR3 length: 13 amino acids. In DNA form, the CDR3 reads TGTGCCAGCAGTCCGGGGGCGAGGACTGAAGCTTTCTTT. Residues: CASSPGARTEAFF.

The chain employs TRBV7-9 and TRBJ2-1; the D call may be TRBD1 or TRBD2 (6 bases each). Trimming left V 6 bases short and J 8 bases short, with 17 bases between. The germline V gene has CDR1 SEHNR and CDR2 FQNEAQ (reference sequence). The CDR3 sequence is 14 residues long. The CDR3 DNA is TGTGCCAGCAGGGCGGGACTCGGGGGCTATGAGCAGTTCTTC. Its protein product is CASRAGLGGYEQFF.

The chain links TRBV7-6 to TRBJ2-7; the D is unclear. The germline V and J ends were trimmed by 1 base and 4 bases, with 8 bases remaining between them. CDR3 length equals 13 residues. Germline-derived CDR1 and CDR2 are SGHVS and FNYEAQ. This chain's CDR3 is CASSLDSEYEQYF. CDR3 nucleotides: TGTGCCAGCAGCTTAGACAGCGAATACGAGCAGTACTTC.

V gene TRBV7-2 combines with J gene TRBJ2-1, with D hard to call. Germline CDR1 and CDR2: SGHTA and FQGNSA. The CDR3 is made up of 13 amino acids. Trimming stripped 5 bases from V and 3 bases from J, with 8 bases between. The CDR3 here is CASSEESYNEQFF. The CDR3 nucleotides are TGTGCCAGCAGCGAAGAGAGCTACAATGAGCAGTTCTTC.

The table lists this clone with a few counts. The chain combines TRBV5-4 with TRBJ1-2; D might be TRBD1 (6 bases). Germline CDR1 SGHNT, CDR2 YYREEE (reference sequence). V shed 4 bases and J shed 0 bases, with 13 bases lying between them. The CDR3 contains 15 residues. CDR3 nucleotides: TGTGCCAGCAGCACCAGACAGGCATCTAACTATGGCTACACCTTC. As protein: CASSTRQASNYGYTF.

The chain combines TRBV7-9 with TRBJ2-7, with D possibly being TRBD1 or TRBD2 (5 bases each). The germline V and J ends were trimmed by 5 bases and 0 bases, with 14 bases remaining between them. The V gene's germline CDR1 is SEHNR and CDR2 FQNEAQ (reference sequence). The CDR3 covers 15 residues. The CDR3 sequence is CASSKLLGDSYEQYF. The CDR3 DNA sequence: TGTGCCAGCAGCAAATTACTAGGGGACTCCTACGAGCAGTACTTC. Full variable domain (outside the CDR3, taken from reference TRBV7-9 and TRBJ2-7): DTGVSQNPRHKITKRGQNVTFRCDPISEHNRLYWYRQTLGQGPEFLTYFQNEAQLEKSRLLSDRFSAERPKGSFSTLEIQRTEQGDSAMYLCASSKLLGDSYEQYFGPGTRLTVT.